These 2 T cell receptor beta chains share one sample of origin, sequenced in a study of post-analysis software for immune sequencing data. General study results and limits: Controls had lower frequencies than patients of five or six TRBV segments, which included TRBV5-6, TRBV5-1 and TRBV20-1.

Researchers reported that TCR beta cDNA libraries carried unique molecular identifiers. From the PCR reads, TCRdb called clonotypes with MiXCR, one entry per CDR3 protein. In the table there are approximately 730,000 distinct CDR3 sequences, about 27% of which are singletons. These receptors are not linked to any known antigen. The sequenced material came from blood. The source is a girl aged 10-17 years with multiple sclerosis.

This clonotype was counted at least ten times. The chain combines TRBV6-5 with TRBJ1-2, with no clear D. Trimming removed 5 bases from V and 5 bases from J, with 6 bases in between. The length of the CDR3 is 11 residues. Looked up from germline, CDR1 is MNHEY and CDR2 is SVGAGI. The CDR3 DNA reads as TGTGCCAGCAGTGGGGATTATGGCTACACCTTC. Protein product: CASSGDYGYTF.

The DNA of the CDR3 is TGTGCCAGCAGTTTAGGTGAGGGATTTTACAATGAGCAGTTCTTC. The encoded protein is CASSLGEGFYNEQFF. The V gene is TRBV28, the J gene TRBJ2-1, with D possibly matching TRBD2 (5 bases). Trimming shortened V by 2 bases and J by 4 bases, and 12 bases separated the two germline ends. The CDR3 runs 15 residues. CDR1 MDHEN and CDR2 SYDVKM come from the germline V gene.